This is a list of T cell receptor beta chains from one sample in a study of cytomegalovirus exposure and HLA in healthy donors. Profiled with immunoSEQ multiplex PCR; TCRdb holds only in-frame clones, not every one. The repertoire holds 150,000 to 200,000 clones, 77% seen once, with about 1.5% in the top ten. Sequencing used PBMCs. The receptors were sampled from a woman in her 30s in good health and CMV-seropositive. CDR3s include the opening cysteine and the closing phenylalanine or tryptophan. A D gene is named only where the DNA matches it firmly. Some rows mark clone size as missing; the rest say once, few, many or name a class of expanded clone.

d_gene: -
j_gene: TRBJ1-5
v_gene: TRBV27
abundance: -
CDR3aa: CASSYISGQPQHF
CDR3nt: TGTGCCAGCAGCTATATATCGGGACAGCCCCAGCATTTT

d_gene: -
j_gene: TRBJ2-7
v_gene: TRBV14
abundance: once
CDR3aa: CASSQVAGWYEQYF
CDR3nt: TGTGCCAGCAGCCAAGTGGCAGGGTGGTACGAGCAGTACTTC

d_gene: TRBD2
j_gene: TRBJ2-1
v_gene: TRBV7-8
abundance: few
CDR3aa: CASSLARLAGGQLNEQFF
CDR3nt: TGTGCCAGCAGCTTAGCTCGACTAGCGGGAGGGCAGCTGAATGAGCAGTTCTTC

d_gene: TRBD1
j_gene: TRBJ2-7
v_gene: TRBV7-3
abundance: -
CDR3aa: CASSRSGGPSYEQYF
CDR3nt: TGTGCCAGCAGCCGTTCAGGGGGCCCCTCCTACGAGCAGTACTTC

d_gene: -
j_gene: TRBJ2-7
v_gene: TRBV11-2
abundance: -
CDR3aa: CASSLGGTYEQYF
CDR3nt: TGTGCCAGCAGCTTAGGCGGTACCTACGAGCAGTACTTC

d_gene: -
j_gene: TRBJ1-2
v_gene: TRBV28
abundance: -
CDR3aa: CASSFGVYGYTF
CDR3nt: TGTGCCAGCAGTTTCGGGGTCTATGGCTACACCTTC

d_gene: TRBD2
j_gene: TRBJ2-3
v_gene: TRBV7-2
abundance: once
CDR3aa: CASSLVPVRTRETDTQYF
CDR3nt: TGTGCCAGCAGCTTAGTCCCCGTCCGGACTAGGGAGACAGATACGCAGTATTTT

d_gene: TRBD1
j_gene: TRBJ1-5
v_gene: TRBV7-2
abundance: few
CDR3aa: CASSLTGVYSNQPQHF
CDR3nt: TGTGCCAGCAGCCTAACAGGGGTGTATAGCAATCAGCCCCAGCATTTT

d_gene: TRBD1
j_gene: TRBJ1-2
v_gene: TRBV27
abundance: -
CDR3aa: CASSYFRGDYGYTF
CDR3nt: TGTGCCAGCAGTTACTTCAGGGGGGACTATGGCTACACCTTC

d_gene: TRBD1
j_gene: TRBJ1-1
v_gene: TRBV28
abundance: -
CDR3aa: CASSIQGGAEAFF
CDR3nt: TGTGCCAGCAGCATTCAAGGGGGCGCTGAAGCTTTCTTT

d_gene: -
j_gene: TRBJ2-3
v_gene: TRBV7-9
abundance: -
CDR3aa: CASSRSGNTDTQYF
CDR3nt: TGTGCCAGCAGCCGAAGCGGAAACACAGATACGCAGTATTTT

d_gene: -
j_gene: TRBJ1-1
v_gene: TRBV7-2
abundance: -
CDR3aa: CASSLVSEAFF
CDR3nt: TGTGCCAGCAGCTTAGTCTCTGAAGCTTTCTTT

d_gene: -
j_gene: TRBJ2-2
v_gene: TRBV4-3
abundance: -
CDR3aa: CASSRSLNTGELFF
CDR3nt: TGCGCCAGCAGCCGTTCCTTGAACACCGGGGAGCTGTTTTTT

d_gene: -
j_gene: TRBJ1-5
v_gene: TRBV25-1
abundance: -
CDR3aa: CASRIGVGPQHF
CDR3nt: TGTGCCAGCAGAATCGGGGTTGGGCCCCAGCATTTT

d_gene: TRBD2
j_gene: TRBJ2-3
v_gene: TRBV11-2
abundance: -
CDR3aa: CASSFPSGSGTDTQYF
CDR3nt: TGTGCCAGCAGCTTCCCCAGCGGGAGCGGCACAGATACGCAGTATTTT

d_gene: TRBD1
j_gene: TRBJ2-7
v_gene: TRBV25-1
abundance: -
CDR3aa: CASSQTGGREQYF
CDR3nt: TGTGCCAGCAGCCAGACAGGGGGCCGCGAGCAGTACTTC

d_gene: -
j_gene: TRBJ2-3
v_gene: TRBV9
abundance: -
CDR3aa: CASSLEVDTQYF
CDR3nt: TGTGCCAGCAGCCTCGAGGTGGATACGCAGTATTTT

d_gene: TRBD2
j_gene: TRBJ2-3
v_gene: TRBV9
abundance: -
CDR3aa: CASSVGLAGVSTDTQYF
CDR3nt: TGTGCCAGCAGCGTAGGACTAGCGGGAGTCAGCACAGATACGCAGTATTTT

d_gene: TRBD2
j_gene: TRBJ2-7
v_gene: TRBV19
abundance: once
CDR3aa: CASSPEGTSGGYYEQYF
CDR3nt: TGTGCCAGTAGTCCGGAGGGGACTAGCGGGGGATATTACGAGCAGTACTTC